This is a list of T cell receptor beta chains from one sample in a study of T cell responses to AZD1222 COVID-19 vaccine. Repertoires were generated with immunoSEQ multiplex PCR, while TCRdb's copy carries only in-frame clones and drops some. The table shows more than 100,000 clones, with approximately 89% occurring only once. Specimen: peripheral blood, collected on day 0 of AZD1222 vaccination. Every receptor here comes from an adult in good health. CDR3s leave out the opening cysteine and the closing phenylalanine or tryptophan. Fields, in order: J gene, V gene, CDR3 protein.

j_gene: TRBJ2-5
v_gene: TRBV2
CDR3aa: ASSEVGPETQY

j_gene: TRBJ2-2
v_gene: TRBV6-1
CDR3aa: ASGRGGSGTGELF

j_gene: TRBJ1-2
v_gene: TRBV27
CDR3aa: ASSLLMDRRYGYT

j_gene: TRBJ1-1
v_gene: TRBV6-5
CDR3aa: ASGDPTVSPTEAF

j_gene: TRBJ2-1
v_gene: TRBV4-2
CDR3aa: ASSQGSSYNEQF

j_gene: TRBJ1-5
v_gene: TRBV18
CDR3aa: ASSRGQGGPYSNQPQH

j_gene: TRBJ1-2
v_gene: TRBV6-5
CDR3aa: ASSSTGGGDYGYT

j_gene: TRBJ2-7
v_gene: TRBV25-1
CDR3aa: ASSEYSGGPPYEQY

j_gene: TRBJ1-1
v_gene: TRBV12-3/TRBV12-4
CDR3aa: ASRETQSTEAF

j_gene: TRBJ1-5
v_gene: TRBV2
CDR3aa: ASSDAGVRQPQH

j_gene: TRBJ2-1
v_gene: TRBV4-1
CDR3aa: ASSSLAGSYNEQF

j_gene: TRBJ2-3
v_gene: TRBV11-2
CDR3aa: ASSLALAQDTQY

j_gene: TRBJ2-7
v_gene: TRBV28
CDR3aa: ASSSLRTGDSYEQY

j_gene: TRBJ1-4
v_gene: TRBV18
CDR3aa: ASSPSGTNEKLF

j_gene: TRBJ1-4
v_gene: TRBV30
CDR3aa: AWSFKGLGVANEKLF

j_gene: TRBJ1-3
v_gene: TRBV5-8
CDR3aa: ASSLEAHSGNTIY

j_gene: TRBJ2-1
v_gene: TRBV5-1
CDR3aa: ASSLQTGYNEQF

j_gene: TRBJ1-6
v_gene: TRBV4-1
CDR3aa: ASSLLGTGGRRESPLH

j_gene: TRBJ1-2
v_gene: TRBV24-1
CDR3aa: ATSDYSYGYT

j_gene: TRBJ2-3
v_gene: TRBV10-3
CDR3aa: AISEPQGGADTQY

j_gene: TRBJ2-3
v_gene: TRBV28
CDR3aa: ASSLAASSGRWDTQY

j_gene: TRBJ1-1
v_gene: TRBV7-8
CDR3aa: ASSPRGVNTEAF

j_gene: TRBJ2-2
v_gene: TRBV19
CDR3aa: ASSDRGVAGELF

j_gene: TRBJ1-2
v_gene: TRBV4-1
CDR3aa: ASSQDLGDGYT

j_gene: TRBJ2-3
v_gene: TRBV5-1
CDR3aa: ASSPGQGVVTQY

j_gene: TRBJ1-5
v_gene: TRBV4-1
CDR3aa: ASSRGLDRVGNQPQH

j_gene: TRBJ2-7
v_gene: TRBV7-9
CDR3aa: ASSPRTDSYEQY

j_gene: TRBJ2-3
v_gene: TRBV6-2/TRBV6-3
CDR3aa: ASSYSAEHFRTDTQY

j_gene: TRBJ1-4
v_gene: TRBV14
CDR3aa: ASSMDRRHNEKLF

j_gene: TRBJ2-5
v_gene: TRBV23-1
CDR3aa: ASSQDSRETQY